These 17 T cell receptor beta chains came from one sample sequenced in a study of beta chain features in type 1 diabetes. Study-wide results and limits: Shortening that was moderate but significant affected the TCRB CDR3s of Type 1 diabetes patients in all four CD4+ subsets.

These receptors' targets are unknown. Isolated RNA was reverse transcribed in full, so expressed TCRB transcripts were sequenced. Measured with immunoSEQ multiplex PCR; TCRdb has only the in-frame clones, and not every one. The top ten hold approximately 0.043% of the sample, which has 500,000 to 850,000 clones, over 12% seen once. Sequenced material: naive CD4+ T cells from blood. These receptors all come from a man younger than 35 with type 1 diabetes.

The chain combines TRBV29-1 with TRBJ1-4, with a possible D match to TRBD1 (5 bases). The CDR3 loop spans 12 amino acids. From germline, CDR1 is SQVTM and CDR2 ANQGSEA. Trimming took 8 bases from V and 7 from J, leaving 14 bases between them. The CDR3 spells CSTGGYGEKLFF. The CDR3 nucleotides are TGCAGCACCGGGGGTTACGGTGAAAAACTGTTTTTT.

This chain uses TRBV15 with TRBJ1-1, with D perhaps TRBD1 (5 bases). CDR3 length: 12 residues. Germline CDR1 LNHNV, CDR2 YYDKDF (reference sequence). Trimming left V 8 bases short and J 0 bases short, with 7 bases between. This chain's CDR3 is CATAGLNTEAFF. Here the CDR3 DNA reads TGTGCCACCGCGGGGCTGAACACTGAAGCTTTCTTT.

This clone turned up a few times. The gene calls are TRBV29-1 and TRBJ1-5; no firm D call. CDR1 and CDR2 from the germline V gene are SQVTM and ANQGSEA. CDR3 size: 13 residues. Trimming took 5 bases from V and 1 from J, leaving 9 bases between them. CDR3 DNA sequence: TGCAGCGTTAGCACCCTGAGCAATCAGCCCCAGCATTTT. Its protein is CSVSTLSNQPQHF.

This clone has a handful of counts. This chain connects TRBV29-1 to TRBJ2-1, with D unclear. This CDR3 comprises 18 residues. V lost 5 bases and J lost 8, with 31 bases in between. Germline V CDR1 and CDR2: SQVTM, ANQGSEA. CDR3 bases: TGCAGCGTTCGCCAGCCCAAGCAAAGGGAAGTTTTTAGTTATGAGCAGTTCTTC. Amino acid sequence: CSVRQPKQREVFSYEQFF.

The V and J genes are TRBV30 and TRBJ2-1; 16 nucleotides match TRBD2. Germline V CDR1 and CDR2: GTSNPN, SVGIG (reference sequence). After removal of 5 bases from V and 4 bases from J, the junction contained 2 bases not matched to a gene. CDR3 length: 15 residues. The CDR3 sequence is CAWGTSGRVYNEQFF. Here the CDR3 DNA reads TGTGCCTGGGGGACTAGCGGGAGGGTGTACAATGAGCAGTTCTTC.

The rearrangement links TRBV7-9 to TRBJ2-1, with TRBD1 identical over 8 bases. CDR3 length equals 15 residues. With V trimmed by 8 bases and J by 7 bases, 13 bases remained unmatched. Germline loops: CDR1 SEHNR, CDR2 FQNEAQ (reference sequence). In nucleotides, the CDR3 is TGTGCCAGCCCCGGGGAGCAGGGGGCATGGAATGAGCAGTTCTTC. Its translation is CASPGEQGAWNEQFF. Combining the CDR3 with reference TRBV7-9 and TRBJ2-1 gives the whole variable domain DTGVSQNPRHKITKRGQNVTFRCDPISEHNRLYWYRQTLGQGPEFLTYFQNEAQLEKSRLLSDRFSAERPKGSFSTLEIQRTEQGDSAMYLCASPGEQGAWNEQFFGPGTRLTVL.

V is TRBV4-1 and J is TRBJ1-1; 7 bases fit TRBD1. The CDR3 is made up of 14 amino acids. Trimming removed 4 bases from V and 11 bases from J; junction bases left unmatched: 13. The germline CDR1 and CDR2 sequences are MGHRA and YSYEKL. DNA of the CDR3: TGCGCCAGCAGCCTACCGGGGAGGGGGCAAGGGGCTTTCTTT. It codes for CASSLPGRGQGAFF.

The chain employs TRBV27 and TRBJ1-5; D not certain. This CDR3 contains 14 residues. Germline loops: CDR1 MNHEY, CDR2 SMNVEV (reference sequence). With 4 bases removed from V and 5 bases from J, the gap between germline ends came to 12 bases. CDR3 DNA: TGTGCCAGCAGTTGGATGCGGGGTGATCAGCCCCAGCATTTT. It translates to CASSWMRGDQPQHF.

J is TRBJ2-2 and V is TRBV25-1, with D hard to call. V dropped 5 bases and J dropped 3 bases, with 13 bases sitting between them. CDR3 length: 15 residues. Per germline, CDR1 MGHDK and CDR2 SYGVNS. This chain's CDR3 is CASSSPGAHTGELFF. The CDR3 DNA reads TGTGCCAGCAGTTCCCCCGGAGCCCACACCGGGGAGCTGTTTTTT. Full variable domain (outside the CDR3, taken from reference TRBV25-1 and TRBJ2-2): EADIYQTPRYLVIGTGKKITLECSQTMGHDKMYWYQQDPGMELHLIHYSYGVNSTEKGDLSSESTVSRIRTEHFPLTLESARPSHTSQYLCASSSPGAHTGELFFGEGSRLTVL.

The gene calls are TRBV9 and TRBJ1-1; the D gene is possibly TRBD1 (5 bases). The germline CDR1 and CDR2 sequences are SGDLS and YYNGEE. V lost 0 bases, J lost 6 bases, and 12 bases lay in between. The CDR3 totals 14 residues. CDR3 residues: CASSVAGGFPEAFF. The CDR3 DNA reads TGTGCCAGCAGCGTAGCCGGGGGGTTCCCTGAAGCTTTCTTT. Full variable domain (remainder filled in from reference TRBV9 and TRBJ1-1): DSGVTQTPKHLITATGQRVTLRCSPRSGDLSVYWYQQSLDQGLQFLIQYYNGEERAKGNILERFSAQQFPDLHSELNLSSLELGDSALYFCASSVAGGFPEAFFGQGTRLTVV.

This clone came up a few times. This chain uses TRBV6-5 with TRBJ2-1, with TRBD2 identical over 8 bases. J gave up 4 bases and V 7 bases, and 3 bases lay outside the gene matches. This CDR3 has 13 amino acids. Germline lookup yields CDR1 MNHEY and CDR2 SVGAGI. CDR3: CASKTSGYNEQFF. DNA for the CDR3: TGTGCCAGCAAAACTAGCGGATACAATGAGCAGTTCTTC.

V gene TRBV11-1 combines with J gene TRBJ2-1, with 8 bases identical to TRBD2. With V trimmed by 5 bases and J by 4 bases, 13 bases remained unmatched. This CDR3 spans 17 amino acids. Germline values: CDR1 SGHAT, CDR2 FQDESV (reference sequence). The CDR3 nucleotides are TGTGCCAGCAGCCCCCGGTTAGCGGGACCGGAATACAATGAGCAGTTCTTC. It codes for CASSPRLAGPEYNEQFF.

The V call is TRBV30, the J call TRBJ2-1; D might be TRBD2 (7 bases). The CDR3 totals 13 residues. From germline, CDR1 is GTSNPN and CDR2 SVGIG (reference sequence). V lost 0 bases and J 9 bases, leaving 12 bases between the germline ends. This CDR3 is CAWSVQGGAEQFF. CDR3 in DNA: TGTGCCTGGAGTGTACAAGGGGGGGCTGAGCAGTTCTTC.

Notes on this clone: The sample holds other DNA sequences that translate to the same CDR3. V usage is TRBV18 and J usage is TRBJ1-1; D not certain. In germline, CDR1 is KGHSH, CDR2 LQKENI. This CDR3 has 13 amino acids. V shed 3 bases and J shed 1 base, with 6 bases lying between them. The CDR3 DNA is TGTGCCAGCTCACCCTCCCAGAACACTGAAGCTTTCTTT. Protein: CASSPSQNTEAFF. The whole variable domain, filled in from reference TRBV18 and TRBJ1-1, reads NAGVMQNPRHLVRRRGQEARLRCSPMKGHSHVYWYRQLPEEGLKFMVYLQKENIIDESGMPKERFSAEFPKEGPSILRIQQVVRGDSAAYFCASSPSQNTEAFFGQGTRLTVV.

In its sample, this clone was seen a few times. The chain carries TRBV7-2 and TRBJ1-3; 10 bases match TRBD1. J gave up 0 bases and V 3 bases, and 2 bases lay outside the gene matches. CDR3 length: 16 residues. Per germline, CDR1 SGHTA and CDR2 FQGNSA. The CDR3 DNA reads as TGTGCCAGCAGCTTGACAGGGGGCACCTCTGGAAACACCATATATTTT. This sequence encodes CASSLTGGTSGNTIYF.

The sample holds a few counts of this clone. The CDR3 reads CASSAGLETQYF. The CDR3 nucleotides read TGTGCCAGCAGCGCCGGACTAGAGACCCAGTACTTC. The genes are TRBV5-4 and TRBJ2-5; the D gene is possibly TRBD2 (5 bases). This CDR3 region has 12 residues. Trimming removed 4 bases from V and 4 bases from J, with 8 bases in between. Germline V gene data show CDR1 as SGHNT and CDR2 as YYREEE (reference sequence).

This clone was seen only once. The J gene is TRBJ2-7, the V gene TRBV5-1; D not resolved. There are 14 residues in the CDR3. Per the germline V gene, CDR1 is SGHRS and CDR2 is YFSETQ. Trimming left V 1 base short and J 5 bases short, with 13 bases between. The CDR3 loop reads CASSLTWGSHEQYF. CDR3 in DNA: TGCGCCAGCAGCTTGACGTGGGGATCTCACGAGCAGTACTTC. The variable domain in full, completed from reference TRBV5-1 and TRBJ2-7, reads KAGVTQTPRYLIKTRGQQVTLSCSPISGHRSVSWYQQTPGQGLQFLFEYFSETQRNKGNFPGRFSGRQFSNSRSEMNVSTLELGDSALYLCASSLTWGSHEQYFGPGTRLTVT.